This T cell receptor (beta chain) was recovered during a study of low-dose radiotherapy and immunotherapy resistance in tumors. Donors received a regimen that comprised nivolumab, ipilimumab, aspirin, low-dose cyclophosphamide and low-dose radiotherapy. Patients with advanced, tumor-infiltrating lymphocyte-negative solid tumors were eligible. The CDR3 totals 16 residues. The germline V and J ends were trimmed by 0 bases and 8 bases, with 17 bases remaining between them. TRAV- and TRBV-specific primers were used for first-strand cDNA, which covered alpha and beta chains. An approximately 19-cycle PCR with a constant-region primer and V-primer adapter amplified TCRs. TCRdb used MiXCR to reprocess the reads, holding one entry per CDR3 protein. The sample includes several thousand distinct CDR3 sequences, roughly 80% of them seen just once. This clonotype has only one observation.

The receptor was derived from a human donor with advanced metastatic prostate, ovarian, gallbladder or colorectal cancer (not recorded which). This table probably holds off-target reads from a library built for another chain. The chain uses TRBV23-1 and TRBJ2-1; D might be TRBD1 or TRBD2, each matching 6 bases. TRBV23-1 counts as an open reading frame of uncertain function. The CDR3, as DNA: TGCGCCAGCAGTCAATCGGAGGGGGAGACGGTGGATGAGCAGTTCTTC. Its translation is CASSQSEGETVDEQFF.